A selection of T cell receptor beta chains follows, all from one sample in a study of cytotoxic CD8 clonotypes in ibrutinib-treated CLL. Clones were read by immunoSEQ multiplex PCR, and TCRdb kept only the in-frame ones, dropping some. This sample carries 250,000 to 350,000 clones, around 69% of them seen once, and the ten largest clones take about 5.3%. This material consisted of PBMCs, taken at disease progression, from a patient treated with ibrutinib. The source is a human donor with chronic lymphocytic leukemia. Both conserved end residues are part of each CDR3. A D gene is named only where the DNA matches it firmly. Where a row states a size, it is once, few, many or the class of an expanded clone; other rows omit it.

d_gene,v_gene,abundance,j_gene,CDR3aa,CDR3nt
.,TRBV29-1,.,TRBJ2-1,CSCGGPSSYNEQFF,TGCAGCTGTGGAGGGCCTAGCTCCTACAATGAGCAGTTCTTC
TRBD1,TRBV4-3,.,TRBJ2-7,CASSQGGTGLYEQYF,TGCGCCAGCAGCCAAGGTGGGACAGGGTTGTACGAGCAGTACTTC
TRBD1,TRBV18,.,TRBJ2-1,CASSPPGGLYNEQFF,TGTGCCAGCTCACCACCAGGGGGCCTTTACAATGAGCAGTTCTTC
TRBD1,TRBV2,.,TRBJ1-2,CASSESRGRFGYTF,TGTGCCAGCAGTGAATCTAGGGGGCGGTTTGGCTACACCTTC
.,TRBV5-1,.,TRBJ2-3,CASSYRDLTDTQYF,TGCGCCAGCAGCTATCGGGACCTCACAGATACGCAGTATTTT
TRBD1,TRBV4-1,.,TRBJ1-4,CASSPEGTVEEKLFF,TGCGCCAGCAGCCCAGAGGGGACAGTTGAGGAAAAACTGTTTTTT
TRBD1,TRBV14,once,TRBJ2-7,CASSLGQGISYEQYF,TGTGCCAGCAGCCTCGGACAGGGAATATCCTACGAGCAGTACTTC
TRBD2,TRBV7-2,once,TRBJ2-3,CASMGLGKRGKDTQYF,TGTGCCAGCATGGGACTAGGGAAGCGCGGAAAAGATACGCAGTATTTT
.,TRBV1,.,TRBJ2-3,CTSSHIDRDSGVDTQYF,TGCACCAGCAGCCACATAGACCGGGACTCCGGGGTCGATACGCAGTATTTT
TRBD1,TRBV7-2,.,TRBJ1-2,CASSSRTGGYGYTF,TGTGCCAGCAGCTCTAGGACAGGCGGATATGGCTACACCTTC
.,TRBV6-5,.,TRBJ2-7,CASRGGEQYF,TGTGCCAGCAGAGGGGGAGAGCAGTACTTC
.,TRBV5-8,once,TRBJ2-7,CASSVWSSYEQYF,TGTGCCAGCAGCGTGTGGTCCTCCTACGAGCAGTACTTC
TRBD2,TRBV4-1,once,TRBJ2-2,CASSHPVRLAGRNTGELFF,TGCGCCAGCAGCCACCCCGTACGACTAGCGGGGCGCAACACCGGGGAGCTGTTTTTT
TRBD2,TRBV5-1,.,TRBJ2-5,CASRLGTSQETQYF,TGCGCCAGCAGGCTCGGGACTAGCCAAGAGACCCAGTACTTC
TRBD2,TRBV4-1,.,TRBJ2-3,CASSQDSLAGDTQYF,TGCGCCAGCAGCCAAGATTCCCTAGCGGGAGATACGCAGTATTTT
TRBD1,TRBV19,.,TRBJ2-2,CASMPGQFFPGELFF,TGTGCCAGTATGCCGGGACAGTTTTTTCCCGGGGAGCTGTTTTTT
TRBD1,TRBV9,.,TRBJ2-2,CASSVADRGYSNTGELFF,TGTGCCAGCAGCGTAGCCGACAGGGGGTACTCGAACACCGGGGAGCTGTTTTTT
.,TRBV19,.,TRBJ1-2,CASSIWGGGYTF,TGTGCCAGTAGTATTTGGGGTGGCGGCTACACCTTC
.,TRBV12-5,.,TRBJ2-7,CASGPGLEQYF,TGTGCTAGTGGTCCCGGACTCGAGCAGTACTTC
.,TRBV6-6,.,TRBJ2-7,CASSRDRYEQYF,TGTGCCAGCAGCCGGGACCGGTACGAGCAGTACTTC
TRBD1,TRBV15,.,TRBJ1-2,CATSRDNTGVYGYTF,TGTGCCACCAGCAGAGATAACACAGGGGTCTATGGCTACACCTTC
.,TRBV18,once,TRBJ1-3,CASSPRQALTGNTIYF,TGTGCCAGCTCACCTCGACAGGCTCTCACTGGAAACACCATATATTTT
TRBD1,TRBV11-2,.,TRBJ2-7,CASSATGLWSYEQYF,TGTGCCAGCAGCGCGACAGGGCTTTGGTCCTACGAGCAGTACTTC
.,TRBV6-5,.,TRBJ2-7,CASSYTGPYEQYF,TGTGCCAGCAGTTACACGGGGCCCTACGAGCAGTACTTC
.,TRBV29-1,once,TRBJ2-5,CSVGAGGAQETQYF,TGCAGCGTTGGGGCAGGGGGGGCCCAAGAGACCCAGTACTTC
.,TRBV29-1,once,TRBJ2-3,CSVVEGAHTDTQYF,TGCAGCGTTGTGGAGGGGGCTCACACAGATACGCAGTATTTT
.,TRBV7-2,.,TRBJ2-7,CASSLTHPPRYEQYF,TGTGCCAGCAGCTTAACTCACCCGCCCCGCTACGAGCAGTACTTC
TRBD1,TRBV6-5,.,TRBJ1-1,CASSPRTGATEAFF,TGTGCCAGCAGCCCCAGGACAGGGGCCACTGAAGCTTTCTTT
.,TRBV5-1,.,TRBJ2-1,CASQDSLGYNEQFF,TGCGCCAGCCAGGACTCCTTAGGCTACAATGAGCAGTTCTTC
TRBD1,TRBV5-1,.,TRBJ1-4,CASSLEVQGVANEKLFF,TGCGCCAGCAGCTTGGAAGTACAGGGGGTTGCTAATGAAAAACTGTTTTTT
.,TRBV7-3,once,TRBJ2-1,CASSHGGNEQFF,TGTGCCAGCAGCCACGGAGGCAATGAGCAGTTCTTC
.,TRBV6-5,.,TRBJ1-2,CASTNLGNYGYTF,TGTGCCAGCACGAACCTCGGAAACTATGGCTACACCTTC
.,TRBV7-2,.,TRBJ2-2,CASSWESGATGELFF,TGTGCCAGCAGCTGGGAATCGGGCGCCACCGGGGAGCTGTTTTTT
.,TRBV6-4,.,TRBJ2-3,CASRTEYSSTDTQYF,TGTGCCAGCAGGACAGAATACTCTAGCACAGATACGCAGTATTTT
.,TRBV18,once,TRBJ1-4,CASSPPPWQGPALNEKLFF,TGTGCCAGCTCACCACCTCCCTGGCAGGGTCCGGCCCTTAATGAAAAACTGTTTTTT